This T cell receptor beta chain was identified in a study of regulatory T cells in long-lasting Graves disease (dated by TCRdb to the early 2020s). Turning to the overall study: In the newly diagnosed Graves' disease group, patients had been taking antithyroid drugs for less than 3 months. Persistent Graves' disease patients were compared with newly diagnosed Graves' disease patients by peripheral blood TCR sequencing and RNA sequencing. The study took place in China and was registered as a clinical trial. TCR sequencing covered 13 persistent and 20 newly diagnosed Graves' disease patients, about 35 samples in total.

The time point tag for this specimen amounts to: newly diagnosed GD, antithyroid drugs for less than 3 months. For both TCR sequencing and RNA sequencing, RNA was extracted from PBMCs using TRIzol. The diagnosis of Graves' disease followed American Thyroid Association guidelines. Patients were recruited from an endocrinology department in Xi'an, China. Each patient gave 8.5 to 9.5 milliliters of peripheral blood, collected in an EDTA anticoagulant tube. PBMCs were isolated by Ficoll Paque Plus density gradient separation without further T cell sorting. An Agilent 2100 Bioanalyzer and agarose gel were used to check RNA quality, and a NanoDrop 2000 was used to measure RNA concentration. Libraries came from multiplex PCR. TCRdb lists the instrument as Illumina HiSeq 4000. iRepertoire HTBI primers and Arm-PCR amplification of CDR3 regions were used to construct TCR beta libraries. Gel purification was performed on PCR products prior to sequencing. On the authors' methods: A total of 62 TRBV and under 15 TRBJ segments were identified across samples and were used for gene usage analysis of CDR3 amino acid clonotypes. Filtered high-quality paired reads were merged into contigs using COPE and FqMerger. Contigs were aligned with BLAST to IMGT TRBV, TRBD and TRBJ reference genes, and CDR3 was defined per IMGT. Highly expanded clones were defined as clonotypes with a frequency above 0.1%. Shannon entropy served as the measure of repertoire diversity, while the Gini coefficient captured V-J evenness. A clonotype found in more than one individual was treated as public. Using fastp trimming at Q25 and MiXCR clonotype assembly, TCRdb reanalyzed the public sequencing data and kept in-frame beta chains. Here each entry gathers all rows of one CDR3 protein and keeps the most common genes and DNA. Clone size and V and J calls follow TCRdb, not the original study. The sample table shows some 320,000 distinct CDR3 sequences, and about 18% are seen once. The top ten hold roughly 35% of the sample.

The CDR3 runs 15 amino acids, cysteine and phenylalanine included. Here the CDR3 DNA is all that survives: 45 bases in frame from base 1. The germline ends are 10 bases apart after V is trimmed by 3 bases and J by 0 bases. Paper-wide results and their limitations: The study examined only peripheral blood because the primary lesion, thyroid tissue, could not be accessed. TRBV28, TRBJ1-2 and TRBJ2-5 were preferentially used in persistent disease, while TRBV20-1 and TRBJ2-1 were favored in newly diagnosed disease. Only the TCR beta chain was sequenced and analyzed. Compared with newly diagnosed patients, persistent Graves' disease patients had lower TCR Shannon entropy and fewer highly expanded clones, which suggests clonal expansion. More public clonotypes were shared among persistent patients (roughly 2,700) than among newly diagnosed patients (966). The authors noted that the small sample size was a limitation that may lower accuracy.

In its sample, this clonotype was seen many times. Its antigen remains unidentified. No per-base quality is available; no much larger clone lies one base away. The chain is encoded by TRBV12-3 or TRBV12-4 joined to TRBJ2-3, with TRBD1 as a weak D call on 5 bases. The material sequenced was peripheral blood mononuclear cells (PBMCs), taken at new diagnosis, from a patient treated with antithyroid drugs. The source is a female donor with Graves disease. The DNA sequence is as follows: TGTGCCAGCAGTTTCGACAGATGGAGCACAGATACGCAGTATTTT. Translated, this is CASSFDRWSTDTQYF.